One and the same sample provided the 8 T cell receptor beta chains below, sequenced in a study of T cells of healthy individuals. TCRdb reprocessed the 5' RACE reads with MiXCR, giving one entry per CDR3 protein. The sample yields around 79,000 distinct CDR3 sequences, approximately 4.7% seen once. These receptors were collected from a female donor in good health.

This clonotype was counted many times. V usage is TRBV9 and J usage is TRBJ1-1, with D unclear. Germline CDR1 reads SGDLS; CDR2 reads YYNGEE. The CDR3 has 15 amino acids. V lost 5 bases and J 4 bases, leaving 18 bases between the germline ends. The CDR3 loop reads CASRPEGGSVTEAFF. The CDR3 DNA follows: TGTGCCAGCAGGCCAGAGGGAGGGTCGGTCACTGAAGCTTTCTTT.

The chain couples TRBV7-2 to TRBJ2-7, with 11 bases aligning to TRBD2. V trimming: 0 bases; J trimming: 6 bases; junction bases outside the gene matches: 4. The CDR3 is 15 amino acids. Per the germline V gene, CDR1 is SGHTA and CDR2 is FQGNSA. The CDR3 protein is CASSLATSGTGEQYF. The CDR3 region has the DNA TGTGCCAGCAGCTTAGCGACTAGCGGGACTGGCGAGCAGTACTTC.

The chain joins TRBV20-1 to TRBJ1-5; 10 nucleotides line up with TRBD1. J was trimmed by 11 bases and V by 6 bases; bases with no gene match: 10. The CDR3 is 13 amino acids. Per germline, CDR1 DFQATT and CDR2 SNEGSKA (reference sequence). The chain's CDR3 is CSALTGGEGAQHF. CDR3 DNA sequence: TGCAGTGCCCTGACAGGGGGCGAGGGGGCCCAGCATTTT.

This clonotype was seen repeatedly, ten times or more. The chain couples TRBV6-1 to TRBJ2-2; no clear D gene. The germline gives CDR1 MNHNS, CDR2 SASEGT. Deletions cut 3 bases from V and 9 bases from J, with 14 bases between. The CDR3 totals 14 residues. Written as DNA, the CDR3 is TGTGCCAGCAGTGATAACTATTCTATCCGGGAGCTGTTTTTT. It yields the protein CASSDNYSIRELFF.

The chain carries TRBV11-2 and TRBJ1-1; D call uncertain. CDR3 size: 14 residues. CDR1 is SGHAT, CDR2 FQNNGV, per germline. V lost 4 bases and J 3 bases, leaving 12 bases between the germline ends. The CDR3 sequence is CASSSNTQHTEAFF. CDR3 nucleotide sequence: TGTGCCAGCAGCTCGAATACCCAGCACACTGAAGCTTTCTTT.

At least ten counts were recorded for this clonotype. J is TRBJ1-2 and V is TRBV4-3; D may be TRBD1 (6 bases). The V and J ends lost 0 bases and 8 bases respectively, with 22 bases between them. This CDR3 has 17 amino acids. CDR1 is LGHNA, CDR2 YSLEER, per germline. The CDR3 coding sequence is TGCGCCAGCAGCCAAGATAACACAGGGTATCGCCTTTTGGGCTACACCTTC. Translating it yields CASSQDNTGYRLLGYTF.

At least ten counts were recorded for this clonotype. This chain links TRBV7-8 with TRBJ2-7; D is possibly TRBD2 (6 bases). Trimming stripped 5 bases from V and 2 bases from J, with 13 bases between. The CDR3 loop spans 14 amino acids. Germline V CDR1 and CDR2: SGHVS, FQNEAQ. This CDR3 reads CASSRDWGAYEQYF. As DNA, the CDR3 is TGTGCCAGCAGCCGAGACTGGGGGGCCTACGAGCAGTACTTC.

This clonotype was counted many times. The chain is built from TRBV25-1 and TRBJ2-7; 9 bases match TRBD1. The germline V gene encodes CDR1 MGHDK and CDR2 SYGVNS. The CDR3 runs 13 residues. The V segment lost 10 bases and the J segment 5 bases; nucleotides outside the gene matches: 9. The CDR3 sequence: CAKVRDRVHEQYF. For the CDR3, the DNA is TGTGCCAAAGTCCGGGACAGGGTCCACGAGCAGTACTTC.